This T cell receptor (beta chain) was recovered during a study of blood T cell repertoires in COVID-19. The overall study: Donors in the United States, Italy and Spain gave samples during acute or convalescent COVID-19. PBMCs, B-cell-depleted T cells, or T cells provided the cDNA or gDNA that made up the material.

In the original workflow: From reference gene primer amplification, estimates of nucleated cell counts were derived. The assay was immunoSEQ multiplex PCR, and TCRdb's table has in-frame clones only and misses some. V and J calls and clone size are given by that table; D and trimming were obtained from the DNA. Of about 50,000 clones listed, roughly four fifths are singletons. In this sample, this clone turned up once. V dropped 1 base and J dropped 0 bases, with 8 bases sitting between them. This CDR3 spans 14 amino acids. CDR1 and CDR2 (germline): SGHRS, YFSETQ. Material for sequencing was peripheral blood. The clonotype was recovered from a man in his 60s with acute or convalescent COVID-19. J is TRBJ2-7 and V is TRBV5-1, with no clear D. Here the CDR3 reads CASSLSGSSYEQYF. CDR3 sequence (DNA): TGCGCCAGCAGCTTGTCAGGAAGCTCCTACGAGCAGTACTTC.